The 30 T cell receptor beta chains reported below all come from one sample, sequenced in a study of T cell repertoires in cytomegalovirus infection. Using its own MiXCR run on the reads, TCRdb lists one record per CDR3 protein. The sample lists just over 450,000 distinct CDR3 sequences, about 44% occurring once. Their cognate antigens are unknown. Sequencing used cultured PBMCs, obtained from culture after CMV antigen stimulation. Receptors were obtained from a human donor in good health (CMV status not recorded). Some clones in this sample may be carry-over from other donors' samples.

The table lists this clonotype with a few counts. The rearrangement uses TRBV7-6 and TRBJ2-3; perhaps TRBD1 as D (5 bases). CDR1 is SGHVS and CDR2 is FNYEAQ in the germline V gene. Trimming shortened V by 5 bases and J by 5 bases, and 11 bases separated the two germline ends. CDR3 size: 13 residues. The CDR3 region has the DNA TGTGCCAGCAGCGGACGCCAGGGAGATACGCAGTATTTT. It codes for CASSGRQGDTQYF.

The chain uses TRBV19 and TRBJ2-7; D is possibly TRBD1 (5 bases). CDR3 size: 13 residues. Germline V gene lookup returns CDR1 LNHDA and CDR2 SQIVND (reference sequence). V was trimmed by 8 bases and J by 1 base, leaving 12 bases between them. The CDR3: CASGQGLSYEQYF. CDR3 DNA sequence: TGTGCCAGTGGGCAGGGCTTATCCTACGAGCAGTACTTC.

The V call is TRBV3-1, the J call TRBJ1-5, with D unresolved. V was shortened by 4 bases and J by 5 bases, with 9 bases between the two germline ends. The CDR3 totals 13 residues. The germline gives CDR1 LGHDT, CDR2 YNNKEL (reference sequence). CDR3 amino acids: CASSRRGDQPQHF. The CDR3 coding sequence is TGTGCCAGCAGCCGACGTGGGGATCAGCCCCAGCATTTT.

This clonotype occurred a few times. The CDR3 DNA is TGTGCCAGCAGACAACCGGGACAGGGCTATGGCTACACCTTC. This gives the protein CASRQPGQGYGYTF. This rearrangement joins TRBV6-5 to TRBJ1-2, with 9 bases that match TRBD1. CDR3 length equals 14 residues. The junction had 6 bases not matched to a gene; V was cut back by 6 bases and J by 4 bases. Germline V gives CDR1 MNHEY, CDR2 SVGAGI.

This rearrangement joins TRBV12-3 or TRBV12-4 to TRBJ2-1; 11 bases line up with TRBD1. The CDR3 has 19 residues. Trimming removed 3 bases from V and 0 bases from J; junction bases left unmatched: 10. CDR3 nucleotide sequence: TGTGCCAGCAGTTTCCGGGACAGGGGGACCCTAAGCTCCTACAATGAGCAGTTCTTC. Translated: CASSFRDRGTLSSYNEQFF.

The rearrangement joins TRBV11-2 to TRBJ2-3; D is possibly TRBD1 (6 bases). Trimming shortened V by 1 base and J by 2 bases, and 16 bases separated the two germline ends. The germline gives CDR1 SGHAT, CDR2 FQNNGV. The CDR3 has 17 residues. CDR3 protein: CASSLAPQGLDTDTQYF. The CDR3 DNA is TGTGCCAGCAGCTTAGCCCCACAGGGTCTGGACACAGATACGCAGTATTTT.

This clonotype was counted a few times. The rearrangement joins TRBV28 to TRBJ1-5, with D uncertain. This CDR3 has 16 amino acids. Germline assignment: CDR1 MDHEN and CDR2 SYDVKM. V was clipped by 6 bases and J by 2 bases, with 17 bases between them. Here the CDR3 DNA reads TGTGCCAGCAGAAAGGGTCGAATTTACGGCAATCAGCCCCAGCATTTT. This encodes CASRKGRIYGNQPQHF.

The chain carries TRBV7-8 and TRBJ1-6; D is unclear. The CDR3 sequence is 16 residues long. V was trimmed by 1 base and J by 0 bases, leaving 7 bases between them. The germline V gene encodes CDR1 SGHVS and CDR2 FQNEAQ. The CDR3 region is CASSLDSYSYNSPLHF. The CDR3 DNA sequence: TGTGCCAGCAGCTTAGACAGTTACTCCTATAATTCACCCCTCCACTTT. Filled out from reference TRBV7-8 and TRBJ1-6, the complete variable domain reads GAGVSQSPRYKVAKRGQDVALRCDPISGHVSLFWYQQALGQGPEFLTYFQNEAQLDKSGLPSDRFFAERPEGSVSTLKIQRTQQEDSAVYLCASSLDSYSYNSPLHFGNGTRLTVT.

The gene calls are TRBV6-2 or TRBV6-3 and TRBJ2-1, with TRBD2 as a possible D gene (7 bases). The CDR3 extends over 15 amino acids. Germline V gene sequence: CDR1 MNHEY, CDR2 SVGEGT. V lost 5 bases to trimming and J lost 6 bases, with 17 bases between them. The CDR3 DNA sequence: TGTGCCAGCAGTAAAGGGGGAGGGCCGGGCAATGAGCAGTTCTTC. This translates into CASSKGGGPGNEQFF.

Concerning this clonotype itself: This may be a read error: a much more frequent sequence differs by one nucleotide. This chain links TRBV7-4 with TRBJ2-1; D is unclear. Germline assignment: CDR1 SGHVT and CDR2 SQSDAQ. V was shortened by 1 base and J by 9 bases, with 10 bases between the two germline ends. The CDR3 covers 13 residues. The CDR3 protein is CASSLDYRGEQFF. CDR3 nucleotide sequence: TGTGCCAGCAGCTTAGATTATCGTGGTGAGCAGTTCTTC.

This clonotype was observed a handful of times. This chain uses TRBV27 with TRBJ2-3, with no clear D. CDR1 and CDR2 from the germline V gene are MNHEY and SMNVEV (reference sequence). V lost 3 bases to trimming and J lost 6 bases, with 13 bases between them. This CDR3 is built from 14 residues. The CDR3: CASSFGKDLDTQYF. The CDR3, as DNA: TGTGCCAGCAGTTTCGGCAAGGATTTGGATACGCAGTATTTT.

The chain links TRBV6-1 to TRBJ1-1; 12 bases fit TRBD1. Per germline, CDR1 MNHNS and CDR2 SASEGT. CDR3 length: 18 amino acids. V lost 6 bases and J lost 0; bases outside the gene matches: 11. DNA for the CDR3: TGTGCCAGCAGACACCGGGACAGGGGGCGCATTATGAACACTGAAGCTTTCTTT. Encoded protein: CASRHRDRGRIMNTEAFF.

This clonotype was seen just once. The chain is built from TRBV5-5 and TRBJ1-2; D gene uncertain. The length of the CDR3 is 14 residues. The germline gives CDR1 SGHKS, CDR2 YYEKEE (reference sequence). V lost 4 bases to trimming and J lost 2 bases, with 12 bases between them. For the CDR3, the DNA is TGTGCCAGCAGCCGGGGTAGAGAGAACTATGGCTACACCTTC. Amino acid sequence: CASSRGRENYGYTF.

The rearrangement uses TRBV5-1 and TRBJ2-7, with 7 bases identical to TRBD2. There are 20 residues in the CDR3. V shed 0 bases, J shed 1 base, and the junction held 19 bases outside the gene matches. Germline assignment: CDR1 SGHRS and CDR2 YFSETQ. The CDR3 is CASSLESWLGRDYSSYEQYF. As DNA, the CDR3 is TGCGCCAGCAGCTTGGAATCGTGGTTGGGTCGGGACTATTCGTCCTACGAGCAGTACTTC.

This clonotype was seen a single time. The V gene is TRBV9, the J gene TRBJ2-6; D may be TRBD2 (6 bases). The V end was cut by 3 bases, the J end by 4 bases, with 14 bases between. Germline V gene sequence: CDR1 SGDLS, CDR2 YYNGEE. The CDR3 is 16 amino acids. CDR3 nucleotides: TGTGCCAGCAGCGGAGGCGGACTACCCGGGGCCAACGTCCTGACTTTC. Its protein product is CASSGGGLPGANVLTF.

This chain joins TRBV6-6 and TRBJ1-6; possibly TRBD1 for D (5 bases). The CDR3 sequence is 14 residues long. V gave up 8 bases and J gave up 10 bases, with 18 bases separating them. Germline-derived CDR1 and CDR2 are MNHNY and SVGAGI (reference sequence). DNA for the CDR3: TGTGCCAGCTGTTGGGGCCAGGAGGTATCACCCCTCCACTTT. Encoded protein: CASCWGQEVSPLHF.

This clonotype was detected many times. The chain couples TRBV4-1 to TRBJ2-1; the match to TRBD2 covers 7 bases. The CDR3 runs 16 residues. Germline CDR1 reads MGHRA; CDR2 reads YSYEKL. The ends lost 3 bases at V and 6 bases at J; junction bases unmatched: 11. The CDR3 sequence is CASSHSLAGESNEQFF. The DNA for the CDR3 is TGCGCCAGCAGCCACTCCCTGGCGGGGGAAAGCAATGAGCAGTTCTTC.

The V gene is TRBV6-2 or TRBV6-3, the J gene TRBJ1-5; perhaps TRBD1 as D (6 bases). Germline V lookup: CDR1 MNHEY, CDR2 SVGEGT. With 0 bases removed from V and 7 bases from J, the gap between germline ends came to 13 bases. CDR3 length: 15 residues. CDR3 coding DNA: TGTGCCAGCAGTTACTCGAAGGGGGTAGTACAGCCCCAGCATTTT. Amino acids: CASSYSKGVVQPQHF.

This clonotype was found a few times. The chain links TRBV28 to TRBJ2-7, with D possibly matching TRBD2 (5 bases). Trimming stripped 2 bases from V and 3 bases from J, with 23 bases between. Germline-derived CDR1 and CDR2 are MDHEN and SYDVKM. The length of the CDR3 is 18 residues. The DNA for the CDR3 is TGTGCCAGCAGTTTAAGGGAGATGAGTCCTCATAGACACTACGAGCAGTACTTC. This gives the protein CASSLREMSPHRHYEQYF.

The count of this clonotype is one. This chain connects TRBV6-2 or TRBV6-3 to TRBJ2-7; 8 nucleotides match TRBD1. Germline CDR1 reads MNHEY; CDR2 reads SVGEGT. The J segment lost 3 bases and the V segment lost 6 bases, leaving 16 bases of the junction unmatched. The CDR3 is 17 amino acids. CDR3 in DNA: TGTGCCAGCAGCCATACCACCTGGGACAGGAGGGGCTACGAGCAGTACTTC. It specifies CASSHTTWDRRGYEQYF.

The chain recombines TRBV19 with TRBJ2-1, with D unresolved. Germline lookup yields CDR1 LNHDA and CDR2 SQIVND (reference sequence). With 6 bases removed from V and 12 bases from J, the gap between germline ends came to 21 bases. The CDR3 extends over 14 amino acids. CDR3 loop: CASSSPSSIFRQFF. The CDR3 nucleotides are TGTGCCAGTAGCAGCCCATCGTCAATTTTCAGGCAGTTCTTC.

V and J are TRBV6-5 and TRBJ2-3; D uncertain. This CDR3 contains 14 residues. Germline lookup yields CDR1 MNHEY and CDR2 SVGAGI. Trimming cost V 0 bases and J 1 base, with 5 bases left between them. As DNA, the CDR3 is TGTGCCAGCAGTTACTCTTTTGGCACAGATACGCAGTATTTT. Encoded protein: CASSYSFGTDTQYF.

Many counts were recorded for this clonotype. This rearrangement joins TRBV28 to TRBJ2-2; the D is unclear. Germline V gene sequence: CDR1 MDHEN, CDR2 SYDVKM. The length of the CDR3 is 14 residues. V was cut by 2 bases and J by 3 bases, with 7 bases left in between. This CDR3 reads CASSLAQYTGELFF. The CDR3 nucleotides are TGTGCCAGCAGTTTAGCTCAGTACACCGGGGAGCTGTTTTTT.

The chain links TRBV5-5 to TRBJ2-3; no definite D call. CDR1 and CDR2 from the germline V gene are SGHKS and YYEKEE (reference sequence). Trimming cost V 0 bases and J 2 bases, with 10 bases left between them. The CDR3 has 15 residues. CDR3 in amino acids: CASSLAPWDTDTQYF. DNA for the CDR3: TGTGCCAGCAGCTTGGCCCCGTGGGACACAGATACGCAGTATTTT.

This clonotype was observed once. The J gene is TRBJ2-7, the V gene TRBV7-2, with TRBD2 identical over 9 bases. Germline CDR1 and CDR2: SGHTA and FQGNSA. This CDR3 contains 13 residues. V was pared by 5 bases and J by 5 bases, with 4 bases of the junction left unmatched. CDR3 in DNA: TGTGCCAGCAGCAATAGCGGGAGCCACGAGCAGTACTTC. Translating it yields CASSNSGSHEQYF.

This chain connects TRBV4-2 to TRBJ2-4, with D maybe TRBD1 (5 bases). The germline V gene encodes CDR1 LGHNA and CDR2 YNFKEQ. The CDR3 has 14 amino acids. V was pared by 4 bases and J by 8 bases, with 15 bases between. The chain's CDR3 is CASSRKQGGDIQYF. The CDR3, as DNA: TGTGCCAGCAGCCGAAAGCAGGGTGGGGACATTCAGTACTTC.

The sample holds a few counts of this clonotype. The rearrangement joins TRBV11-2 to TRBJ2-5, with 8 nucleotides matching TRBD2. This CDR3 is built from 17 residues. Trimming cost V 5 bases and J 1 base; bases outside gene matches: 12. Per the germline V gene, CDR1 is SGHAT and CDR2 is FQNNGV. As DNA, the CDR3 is TGTGCCAGCAGCCCCCGGGGTGGCGGGGGGCTCCAAGAGACCCAGTACTTC. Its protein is CASSPRGGGGLQETQYF.

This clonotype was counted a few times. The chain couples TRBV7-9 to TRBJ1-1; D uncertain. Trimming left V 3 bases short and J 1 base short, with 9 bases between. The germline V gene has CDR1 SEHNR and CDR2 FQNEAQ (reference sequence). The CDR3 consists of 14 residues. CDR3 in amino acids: CASSLDGSNTEAFF. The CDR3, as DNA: TGTGCCAGCAGCTTGGACGGCTCGAACACTGAAGCTTTCTTT.

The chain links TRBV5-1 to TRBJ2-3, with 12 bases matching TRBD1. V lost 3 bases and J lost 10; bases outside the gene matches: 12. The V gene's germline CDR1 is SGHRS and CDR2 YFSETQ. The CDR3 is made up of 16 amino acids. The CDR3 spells CASSSGTGGLPASQYF. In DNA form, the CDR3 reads TGCGCCAGCAGCTCCGGGACAGGGGGCCTCCCAGCATCGCAGTATTTT.

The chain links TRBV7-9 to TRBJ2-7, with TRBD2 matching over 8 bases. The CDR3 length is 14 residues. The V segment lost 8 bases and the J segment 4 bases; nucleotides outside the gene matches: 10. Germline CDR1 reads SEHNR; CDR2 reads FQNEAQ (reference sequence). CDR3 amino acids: CASGSSGEVYEQYF. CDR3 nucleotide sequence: TGTGCCAGCGGTAGTAGCGGGGAGGTTTACGAGCAGTACTTC.